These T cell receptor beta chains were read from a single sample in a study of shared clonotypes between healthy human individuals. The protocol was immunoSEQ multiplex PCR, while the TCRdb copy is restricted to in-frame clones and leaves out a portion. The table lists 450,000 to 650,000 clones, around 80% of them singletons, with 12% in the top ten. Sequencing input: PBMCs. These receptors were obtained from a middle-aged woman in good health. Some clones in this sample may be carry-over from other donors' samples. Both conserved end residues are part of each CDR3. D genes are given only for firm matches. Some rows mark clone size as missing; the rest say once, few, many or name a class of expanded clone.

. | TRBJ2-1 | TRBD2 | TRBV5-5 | TGTGCCAGCAGCTTAGTGACTAGCGGGAGATACAATGAGCAGTTCTTC | CASSLVTSGRYNEQFF
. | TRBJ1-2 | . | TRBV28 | TGTGCCACGGCGACCGACTATGGCTACACCTTC | CATATDYGYTF
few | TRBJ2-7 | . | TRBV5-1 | TGCGCCAGCAGCTTAAACCGGGGAGTAAGGTACGAGCAGTACTTC | CASSLNRGVRYEQYF
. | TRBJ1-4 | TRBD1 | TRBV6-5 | TGTGCCAGCAGGACAGGGTGGGCAGCGGAAAAACTGTTTTTT | CASRTGWAAEKLFF
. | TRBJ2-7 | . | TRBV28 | TGTGCCAGCAGTCCCCCCTCCTCCGACGGCTACGAGCAGTACTTC | CASSPPSSDGYEQYF
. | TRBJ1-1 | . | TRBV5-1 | TGCGCCAGCGAAAGGGATGGAACTGAAGCTTTCTTT | CASERDGTEAFF
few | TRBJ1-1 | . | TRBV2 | TGTGCCAGCAGTTTTACAGCGGGGAACACTGAAGCTTTCTTT | CASSFTAGNTEAFF
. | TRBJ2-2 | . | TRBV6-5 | TGTGCCAGCAGTTACTCGCCAGGACGGAACACCGGGGAGCTGTTTTTT | CASSYSPGRNTGELFF
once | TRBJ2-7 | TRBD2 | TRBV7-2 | TGTGCCAGCAGCCCCGCTAGCGGGACGTACGAGCAGTACTTC | CASSPASGTYEQYF
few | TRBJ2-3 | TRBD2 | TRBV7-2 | TGTGCCTCATCAGCGGGAGGGCGCCCAGATACGCAGTATTTT | CASSAGGRPDTQYF
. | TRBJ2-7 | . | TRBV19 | TGTGCCAGTAGTATAGGGGGGAGAGTGTACGAGCAGTACTTC | CASSIGGRVYEQYF
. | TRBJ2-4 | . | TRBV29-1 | TGCAGCGTTGAAGATGGGGGTCCCAAAAACATTCAGTACTTC | CSVEDGGPKNIQYF
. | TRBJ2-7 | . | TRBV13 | TGTGCCAGCAGCCGGGGGAGGCCCTCCTACGAGCAGTACTTC | CASSRGRPSYEQYF
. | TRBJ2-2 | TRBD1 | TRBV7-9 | TGTGCCAGCAGACCTTACCGGGACAGGGGCACCGGGGAGCTGTTTTTT | CASRPYRDRGTGELFF
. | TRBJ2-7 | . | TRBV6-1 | TGTGCCAGCAGTGAAATCCCAACAGGGGCTACGGGGGTGCAGTACTTC | CASSEIPTGATGVQYF
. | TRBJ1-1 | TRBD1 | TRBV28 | TGTGCCAGCAGTATGGACAGGGGGTCGAACACTGAAGCTTTCTTT | CASSMDRGSNTEAFF
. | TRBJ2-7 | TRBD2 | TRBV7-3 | TGTGCCAGCAGCCTTCGTGGCGGGAGTGGGGAGCAGTACTTC | CASSLRGGSGEQYF
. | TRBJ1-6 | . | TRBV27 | TGTGCCAGCAGTCCCCCGGGGAGGGGTAGCTCACCCCTCCACTTT | CASSPPGRGSSPLHF
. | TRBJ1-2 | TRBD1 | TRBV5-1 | TGCGCCAGCAGCCCCGGGGGGACAGGGGGCGCAGGCACCTTC | CASSPGGTGGAGTF
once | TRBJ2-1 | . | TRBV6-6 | TGTGCCAGCAGGACGTCGGGGAATGAGCAGTTCTTC | CASRTSGNEQFF
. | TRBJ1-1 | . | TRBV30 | TGTGCCTGGACCCCTTCGGGTGAAGCTTTCTTT | CAWTPSGEAFF
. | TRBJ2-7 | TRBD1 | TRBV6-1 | TGTGCCAGCAGTGAACTTGGGGACAGGGGGCTATACGAGCAGTACTTC | CASSELGDRGLYEQYF
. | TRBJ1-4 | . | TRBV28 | TGTGCCAGCAGTTCCCCGGGGACCGTGGGTGAAAAACTGTTTTTT | CASSSPGTVGEKLFF
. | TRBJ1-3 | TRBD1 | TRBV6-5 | TGTGCCAGCAGTTACCAACAGGGGTCTGGAAACACCATATATTTT | CASSYQQGSGNTIYF
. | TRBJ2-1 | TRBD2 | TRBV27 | TGTGCCAGCAGTTCCCAGAGGTCAAATAGCGGGAACAATGAGCAGTTCTTC | CASSSQRSNSGNNEQFF
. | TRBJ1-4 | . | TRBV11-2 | TGTGCCAGCAGCCCCGGAACGTTAGGAGCTAATGAAAAACTGTTTTTT | CASSPGTLGANEKLFF
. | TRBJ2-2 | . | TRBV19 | TGTGCCAGTACCAACCCCCGCCCGACAGGCGGGGTCCACGGGGAGCTGTTTTTT | CASTNPRPTGGVHGELFF
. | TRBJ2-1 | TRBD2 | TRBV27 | TGTGCCAGCAGGGGGCCCAGTGGGAGGGCAATTCTCTATGAGCAGTTCTTC | CASRGPSGRAILYEQFF
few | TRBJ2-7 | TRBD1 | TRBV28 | TGTGCCAGCAGTGACTGGGGCAGGGGGATCTCCTACGAGCAGTACTTC | CASSDWGRGISYEQYF
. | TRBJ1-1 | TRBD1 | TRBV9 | TGTGCCAGCAGCCGAAGGGGGGGACAGCAGAACACTGAAGCTTTCTTT | CASSRRGGQQNTEAFF
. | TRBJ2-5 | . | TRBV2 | TGTGCCAGCAGGAGAACCGACAGGCGGGAGACCCAGTACTTC | CASRRTDRRETQYF
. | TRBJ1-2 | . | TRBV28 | TGTGCCAGCAGTTTTTCGGGGGCACATGGCTACACCTTC | CASSFSGAHGYTF
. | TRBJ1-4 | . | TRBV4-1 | TGCGCCAGCAGCCCCTTGGTATTCGGGAAACTGTTTTTT | CASSPLVFGKLFF
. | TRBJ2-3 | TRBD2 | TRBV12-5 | TGTGCTAGTGGTGCTAGCGGACCAGATACGCAGTATTTT | CASGASGPDTQYF
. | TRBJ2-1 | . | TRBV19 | TGTGCCAGTAGTATAGAGGCGAGAGTGCGGAATGAGCAGTTCTTC | CASSIEARVRNEQFF
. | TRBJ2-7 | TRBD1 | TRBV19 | TGTGCCAGTAGGACAGGACAGGGGCCCTACGAGCAGTACTTC | CASRTGQGPYEQYF
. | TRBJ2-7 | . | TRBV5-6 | TGTGCCAGCAGCTTAGGAGGGAACTCCTACGAGCAGTACTTC | CASSLGGNSYEQYF
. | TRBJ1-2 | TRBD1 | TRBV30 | TGTGCCTGGAGTCCCAGGACAGGTTCATATGGCTACACCTTC | CAWSPRTGSYGYTF
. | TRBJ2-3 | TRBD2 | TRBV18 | TGTGCCAGCTCACCTGCCCGGGAGGCCTCGCAGTATTTT | CASSPAREASQYF
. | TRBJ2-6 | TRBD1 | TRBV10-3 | TGTGCCATCGGCGGGACAGGGGTTTTGGGCCTCCTGACTTTC | CAIGGTGVLGLLTF
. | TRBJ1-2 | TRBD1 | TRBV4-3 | TGCGCCAGCAGCCGGGACGGACAGGGGAGCTATGGCTACACCTTC | CASSRDGQGSYGYTF
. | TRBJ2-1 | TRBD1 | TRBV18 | TGTGCCAGCTCACCTACAGGGGGAAGCAATGAGCAGTTCTTC | CASSPTGGSNEQFF
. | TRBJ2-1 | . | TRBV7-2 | TGTGCCAGCAGCTTAGCCTTGTACAATGAGCAGTTCTTC | CASSLALYNEQFF
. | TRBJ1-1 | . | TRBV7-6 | TGTGCCAGCAGCCAAAGGGATTTGAACACTGAAGCTTTCTTT | CASSQRDLNTEAFF
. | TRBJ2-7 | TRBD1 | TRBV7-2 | TGTGCCAGCAGCTTAACCGAGACAGGGGTCGAGCAGTACTTC | CASSLTETGVEQYF
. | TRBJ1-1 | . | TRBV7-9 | TGTGCCAGCAGCTCCCCAAGTAACACTGAAGCTTTCTTT | CASSSPSNTEAFF
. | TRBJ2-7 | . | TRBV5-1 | TGCGCCAGCAGCTTGAATACCGGGCCGTCCTACGAGCAGTACTTC | CASSLNTGPSYEQYF
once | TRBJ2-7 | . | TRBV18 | TGTGCCAGCTCACCAGAGACGGGCTCCTACGAGCAGTACTTC | CASSPETGSYEQYF
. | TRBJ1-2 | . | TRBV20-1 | TGCAGTGCAACGGAGGACTATGGCTACACCTTC | CSATEDYGYTF
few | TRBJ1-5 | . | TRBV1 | TGCACCAGCAGCCATGGACAGCCCGGGACGCCCCAGCATTTT | CTSSHGQPGTPQHF
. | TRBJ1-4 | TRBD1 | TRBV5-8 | TGTGCCAGCAGCTTGGACAGGGGGGCTGAAAAACTGTTTTTT | CASSLDRGAEKLFF
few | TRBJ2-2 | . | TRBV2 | TGTGCCAGCAGTGAAGGGGACACCGGGGAGCTGTTTTTT | CASSEGDTGELFF
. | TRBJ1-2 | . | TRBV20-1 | TGCAGTGTTCCAAATGGCTACACCTTC | CSVPNGYTF